This T cell receptor beta chain was sequenced for a study of T cell changes during pregnancy in multiple sclerosis. Clones were read by immunoSEQ multiplex PCR, and TCRdb kept only the in-frame ones, dropping some. Of 15,000 to 20,000 clones listed, 70% to 90% are singletons. The source material was CD8+ T cells from peripheral blood mononuclear cells, sampled in the third trimester of pregnancy. This sequence originates from a female donor in good health, enrolled as a control in a pregnancy study.

The CDR3 bases are TGTGCCACCAGCAGCTCGAACACTGAAGCTTTCTTT. Translated, it gives CATSSSNTEAFF. V is TRBV15 and J is TRBJ1-1; D call uncertain. The CDR3 extends over 12 amino acids. Germline lookup yields CDR1 LNHNV and CDR2 YYDKDF (reference sequence). V lost 3 bases, J lost 1 base, and 3 bases lay in between.